This TCR beta chain was sequenced in a study of molecular identifiers for immune sequencing clone quantification. Naive CD8 libraries used about 19,000 to 1,000,000 sorted cells and 10%, 30% or 50% RNA. The germline gives CDR1 DFQATT, CDR2 SNEGSKA (reference sequence). The CDR3 covers 12 residues. Overall study findings and caveats: Clone sizes that are highly expanded could be underestimated when identical TCR molecules share a barcode.

From the PCR reads, TCRdb called clonotypes with MiXCR, one entry per CDR3 protein. The sample carries about 640,000 distinct CDR3 sequences, 20% recorded once. Details on this clonotype: What it binds is unknown.

The TCR was taken from a human donor in good health. Some libraries in this study had Jurkat cell RNA spiked in. Sequenced sample: naive CD8+ T cells from blood, with Jurkat cell RNA spiked in. Subset specified: FACS-sorted CD8+CD4-CCR7+CD45RA+ naive T cells. V is TRBV20-1 and J is TRBJ1-1; 10 bases map to TRBD1. CDR3 sequence: CRGQGMNTEAFF. The DNA of the CDR3 is TGCAGGGGACAGGGGATGAACACTGAAGCTTTCTTT.